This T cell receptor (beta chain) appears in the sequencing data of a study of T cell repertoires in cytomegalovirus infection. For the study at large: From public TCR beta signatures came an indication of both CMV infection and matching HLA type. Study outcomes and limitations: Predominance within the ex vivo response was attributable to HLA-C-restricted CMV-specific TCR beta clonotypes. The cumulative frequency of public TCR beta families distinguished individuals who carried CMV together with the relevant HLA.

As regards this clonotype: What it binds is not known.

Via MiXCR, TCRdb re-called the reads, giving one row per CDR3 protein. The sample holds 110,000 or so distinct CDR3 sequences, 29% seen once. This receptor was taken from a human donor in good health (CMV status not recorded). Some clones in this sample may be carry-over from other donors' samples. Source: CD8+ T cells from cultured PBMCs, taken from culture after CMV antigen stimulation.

CDR3 protein: CSVEDGALEAFF. The CDR3 DNA sequence: TGCAGCGTTGAAGACGGGGCCCTTGAAGCTTTCTTT. The genes are TRBV29-1 and TRBJ1-1, with D maybe TRBD1 (5 bases). Trimming left V 0 bases short and J 7 bases short, with 9 bases between. The length of the CDR3 is 12 residues. Germline loops: CDR1 SQVTM, CDR2 ANQGSEA.